The 23 T cell receptor beta chains given below trace back to one sample, sequenced in a study of Graves' ophthalmopathy and Graves' hyperthyroidism. RNA served as the template for amplifying TCR beta CDR3 regions. RT-PCR with HTBI primers came first, then second-round multiplex PCR. MiXCR, run by TCRdb on the multiplex PCR reads, gives a single entry per CDR3 protein. The table includes some 410,000 distinct CDR3 sequences, about 21% detected once. The sequenced sample consisted of peripheral blood. These receptors all come from a young woman with stable Graves' hyperthyroidism.

This clonotype showed up many times. This sequence may be a read error, since a much larger clone differs from it by one base. V usage is TRBV11-2 and J usage is TRBJ2-5, with a tentative D call TRBD2 (6 bases). The CDR3 runs to 15 residues. Per germline, CDR1 SGHAT and CDR2 FQNNGV. DNA for the CDR3: TGTGCCAGCAGCTTAAGGAGGGGCATCCAAGAGACCAAGTACTTC. Translating gives CASSLRRGIQETKYF.

The table lists this clonotype with many counts. J is TRBJ1-6 and V is TRBV28, with D hard to call. Germline V gene sequence: CDR1 MDHEN, CDR2 SYDVKM. With 2 bases removed from V and 16 bases from J, the gap between germline ends came to 12 bases. The CDR3 totals 12 residues. This CDR3 is CASSLGAQLLHF. The CDR3 DNA sequence: TGTGCCAGCAGTTTAGGTGCGCAACTACTCCACTTT. Full variable domain (rest looked up from reference TRBV28 and TRBJ1-6): DVKVTQSSRYLVKRTGEKVFLECVQDMDHENMFWYRQDPGLGLRLIYFSYDVKMKEKGDIPEGYSVSREKKERFSLILESASTNQTSMYLCASSLGAQLLHFGNGTRLTVT.

This clonotype was recorded many times. The chain is built from TRBV4-1 and TRBJ1-1; 7 nucleotides agree with TRBD1. The CDR3 spans 15 residues. Losses at the gene ends were 3 bases for V and 4 bases for J; bases not matched to a gene: 8. CDR1 MGHRA and CDR2 YSYEKL come from the germline V gene. CDR3 loop: CASSQTTGSGTEAFF. The CDR3 DNA is TGCGCCAGCAGCCAGACGACAGGGAGCGGCACTGAAGCTTTCTTT.

Many counts were recorded for this clonotype. The chain carries TRBV9 and TRBJ1-3; D is uncertain. V was pared by 2 bases and J by 1 base, with 13 bases between. The CDR3 runs to 16 residues. Per the germline V gene, CDR1 is SGDLS and CDR2 is YYNGEE. The CDR3 DNA sequence: TGTGCCAGCAGCGTGGAGCAGAGTGTATCTGGAAACACCATATATTTT. Amino acids: CASSVEQSVSGNTIYF.

This clonotype was recorded at least ten times. This rearrangement joins TRBV13 to TRBJ2-5, with 7 bases matching TRBD2. The CDR3 is 17 amino acids. The germline V gene encodes CDR1 PRHDT and CDR2 FYEKMQ (reference sequence). V lost 5 bases to trimming and J lost 3 bases; unmatched junction nucleotides: 15. CDR3 sequence reads: CASSPLGAGNPKETQYF. CDR3 sequence (DNA): TGTGCCAGCAGCCCCCTGGGAGCGGGAAATCCCAAAGAGACCCAGTACTTC.

This clonotype occurred many times. The chain links TRBV20-1 to TRBJ2-7; D ambiguous. Germline V gives CDR1 DFQATT, CDR2 SNEGSKA (reference sequence). Trimming removed 3 bases at V and 2 bases at J, with 8 bases between. This CDR3 is 12 amino acids long. Here the CDR3 reads CSARGVTYEQYF. DNA for the CDR3: TGCAGTGCTAGGGGCGTAACCTACGAGCAGTACTTC.

This clonotype has just a few counts. The J gene is TRBJ1-1, the V gene TRBV11-2; D is undetermined. The CDR3 spans 12 residues. Trimming removed 3 bases at V and 8 bases at J, with 10 bases between. The V gene's germline CDR1 is SGHAT and CDR2 FQNNGV. The CDR3 is CASSFIQGEAFF. In nucleotides, the CDR3 is TGTGCCAGCAGCTTTATCCAAGGCGAAGCTTTCTTT.

This chain joins TRBV30 and TRBJ2-7; tentative D call: TRBD2 (5 bases). CDR3 length equals 13 residues. Looked up from germline, CDR1 is GTSNPN and CDR2 is SVGIG (reference sequence). Trimming took off 1 base at V and 4 bases at J, with 11 bases between the two ends. The CDR3 nucleotides read TGTGCCTGGAGTGGGAGCGGAGGATACGAGCAGTACTTC. This encodes CAWSGSGGYEQYF.

The table lists this clonotype with many counts. The J gene is TRBJ2-2, the V gene TRBV19; D unclear. Per germline, CDR1 LNHDA and CDR2 SQIVND (reference sequence). The CDR3 runs to 12 residues. Trimming cost V 1 base and J 6 bases, with 3 bases left between them. CDR3 nucleotide sequence: TGTGCCAGTAGTATAGGACCCGGGGAGCTGTTTTTT. It yields the protein CASSIGPGELFF.

This clonotype has more than one count but fewer than ten. The genes are TRBV30 and TRBJ2-3; TRBD2 aligns across 11 bases. This CDR3 has 15 residues. Per the germline V gene, CDR1 is GTSNPN and CDR2 is SVGIG (reference sequence). The V and J ends lost 0 bases and 5 bases, in that order; junction bases with no gene match: 4. CDR3 nucleotide sequence: TGTGCCTGGAGTGTACTAGCGGGAGTTGGAGATACGCAGTATTTT. Protein product: CAWSVLAGVGDTQYF.

A few counts support this clonotype. The chain combines TRBV27 with TRBJ2-5; 9 bases align to TRBD2. Germline V gene data show CDR1 as MNHEY and CDR2 as SMNVEV (reference sequence). CDR3 length equals 18 residues. The trim removed 5 bases at V and 4 bases at J, leaving 17 bases unmatched. DNA of the CDR3: TGTGCCAGCAGTCCCAAAGAAGGTAGCGGGAGTCTTATAGAGACCCAGTACTTC. Protein sequence: CASSPKEGSGSLIETQYF.

The table lists this clonotype with many counts. The J gene is TRBJ2-7, the V gene TRBV10-3; 7 bases line up with TRBD1. Per germline, CDR1 ENHRY and CDR2 SYGVKD. This CDR3 region has 13 residues. V gave up 11 bases and J gave up 0 bases; unmatched junction bases: 7. The DNA for the CDR3 is TGTGCCGGCCGGGGACAGTTCTCCTACGAGCAGTACTTC. Its translation: CAGRGQFSYEQYF.

This clonotype has ten or more counts. The CDR3 DNA follows: TGTGCCAGCAGTTCCCACGGGCGGGGGCCAGGGAAGACCCAGTACTTC. Protein product: CASSSHGRGPGKTQYF. The chain recombines TRBV6-5 with TRBJ2-5, with a tentative D call TRBD2 (7 bases). In germline, CDR1 is MNHEY, CDR2 SVGAGI. This CDR3 spans 16 amino acids. Trimming stripped 4 bases from V and 6 bases from J, with 21 bases between.

This clonotype showed up many times. A single base separates this from a much larger clone, so it may be a read error. This rearrangement joins TRBV10-3 to TRBJ2-7; TRBD1 or TRBD2 may be the D gene (5 bases each). There are 16 residues in the CDR3. Germline CDR1 and CDR2: ENHRY and SYGVKD. The CDR3 loop is CAISESGRARDYEQHF. The CDR3, as DNA: TGTGCCATCAGTGAGTCAGGCAGGGCGAGAGACTACGAGCAGCACTTC.

In this sample, this clonotype turned up many times. V gene TRBV15 combines with J gene TRBJ2-7, with D unclear. Trimming cost V 0 bases and J 1 base, with 10 bases left between them. Germline CDR1 reads LNHNV; CDR2 reads YYDKDF (reference sequence). The CDR3 sequence is 15 residues long. CDR3 DNA sequence: TGTGCCACCAGCAGAGACAAGGGCCTTTCCTACGAGCAGTACTTC. It is translated as CATSRDKGLSYEQYF.

This clonotype was seen at least ten times. The chain has TRBV15 and TRBJ1-5, with D unclear. The CDR3 length is 13 residues. Germline V gene sequence: CDR1 LNHNV, CDR2 YYDKDF (reference sequence). Deletions cut 1 base from V and 4 bases from J, with 5 bases between. The CDR3 here is CATSRGWNQPQHF. The DNA for the CDR3 is TGTGCCACCAGCAGAGGGTGGAATCAGCCCCAGCATTTT.

This clonotype was seen a handful of times. The rearrangement uses TRBV6-1 and TRBJ2-2; D is perhaps TRBD1 (6 bases). This CDR3 contains 15 residues. Germline lookup yields CDR1 MNHNS and CDR2 SASEGT. Trimming removed 7 bases from V and 0 bases from J, with 12 bases in between. The CDR3 DNA reads TGTGCCAGCACCTCGGACAGTGCGAACACCGGGGAGCTGTTTTTT. It codes for CASTSDSANTGELFF.

This clonotype was counted many times. The chain uses TRBV20-1 and TRBJ1-3, with D possibly being TRBD1 (5 bases). V lost 3 bases, J lost 2 bases, and 14 bases lay in between. The germline V gene encodes CDR1 DFQATT and CDR2 SNEGSKA (reference sequence). The CDR3 is made up of 15 amino acids. This chain's CDR3 is CSARPQATAGNTIYF. The CDR3 DNA reads TGCAGTGCTAGGCCACAGGCTACCGCTGGAAACACCATATATTTT.

The chain recombines TRBV20-1 with TRBJ2-5; D unclear. Trimming cost V 5 bases and J 1 base, with 5 bases left between them. The CDR3 is 11 amino acids. Germline CDR1 is DFQATT and CDR2 is SNEGSKA (reference sequence). CDR3 protein: CSALSQETQYF. DNA for the CDR3: TGCAGTGCTTTGTCCCAAGAGACCCAGTACTTC.

This clonotype was detected only a few times. DNA for the CDR3: TGTGCCAGCAGCGTAGCTGGTGGGGGTGTTAACGCTGAAGCTTTCTTT. Protein: CASSVAGGGVNAEAFF. This chain joins TRBV9 and TRBJ1-1; tentative D call: TRBD1 (5 bases). This CDR3 region has 16 residues. Trimming left V 0 bases short and J 6 bases short, with 18 bases between. Per the germline V gene, CDR1 is SGDLS and CDR2 is YYNGEE.

Many counts were recorded for this clonotype. V usage is TRBV19 and J usage is TRBJ1-1, with TRBD1 matching over 10 bases. The germline CDR1 and CDR2 sequences are LNHDA and SQIVND (reference sequence). The J segment lost 4 bases and the V segment lost 6 bases, leaving 5 bases of the junction unmatched. There are 14 residues in the CDR3. The CDR3 is CASSRDRGGTEAFF. The CDR3 DNA is TGTGCCAGTAGCCGGGACAGGGGAGGCACTGAAGCTTTCTTT.

This clonotype showed up many times. J is TRBJ1-1 and V is TRBV19; 9 nucleotides agree with TRBD1. V shed 3 bases, J shed 11 bases, and the junction held 4 bases outside the gene matches. Germline V CDR1 and CDR2: LNHDA, SQIVND (reference sequence). This CDR3 spans 12 amino acids. The CDR3 region is CASSITGTGAFF. The CDR3 DNA is TGTGCCAGTAGTATCACCGGGACAGGGGCTTTCTTT. The entire variable domain, with the rest obtained from reference TRBV19 and TRBJ1-1, is as follows: DGGITQSPKYLFRKEGQNVTLSCEQNLNHDAMYWYRQDPGQGLRLIYYSQIVNDFQKGDIAEGYSVSREKKESFPLTVTSAQKNPTAFYLCASSITGTGAFFGQGTRLTVV.

A remark on this clonotype: A much bigger clone sits one base away, suggesting this may be a read error. V is TRBV13 and J is TRBJ1-1; TRBD1 aligns across 7 bases. This CDR3 has 15 amino acids. Germline lookup yields CDR1 PRHDT and CDR2 FYEKMQ (reference sequence). The CDR3 here is CASILDRVRGTEAFF. In DNA, the CDR3 is TGTGCCAGCATCTTAGACAGGGTACGAGGCACTGAAGCTTTTTTT.